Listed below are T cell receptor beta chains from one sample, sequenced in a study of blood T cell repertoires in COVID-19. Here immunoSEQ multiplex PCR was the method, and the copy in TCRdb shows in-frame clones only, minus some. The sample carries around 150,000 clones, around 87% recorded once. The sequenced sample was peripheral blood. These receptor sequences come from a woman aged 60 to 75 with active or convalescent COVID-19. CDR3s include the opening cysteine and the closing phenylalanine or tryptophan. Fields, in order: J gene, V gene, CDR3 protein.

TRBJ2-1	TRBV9	CASSVGAGGLYNEQFF
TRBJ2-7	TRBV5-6	CASSLTQDYYEQYF
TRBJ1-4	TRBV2	CASKVAREKLFF
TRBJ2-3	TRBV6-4	CASSPLAGGSNTQYF
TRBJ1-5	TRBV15	CATSSPDRINQPQHF
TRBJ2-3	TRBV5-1	CASSRSGTPTDTQYF
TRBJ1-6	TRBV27	CASMVGGAGNSPLHF
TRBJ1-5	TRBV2	CASSSAGTGRQPQHF
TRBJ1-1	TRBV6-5	CASSYPGTGVGEAFF
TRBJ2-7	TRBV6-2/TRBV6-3	CASSEPGAYEQYF
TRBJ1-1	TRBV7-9	CASSSLYRENTEAFF
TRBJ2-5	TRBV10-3	CAISGGKETQYF
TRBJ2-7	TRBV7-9	CASTSGGGRQYF
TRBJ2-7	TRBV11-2	CASSLLLYEQYF
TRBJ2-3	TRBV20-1	CSLEDTDTQYF
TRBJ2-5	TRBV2	CASSVSGGEETQYF
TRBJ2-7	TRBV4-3	CASSTSEGTYEQYF
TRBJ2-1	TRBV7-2	CASSPGTSGGRRNEQFF
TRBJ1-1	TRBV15	CATSQGTSTEAFF
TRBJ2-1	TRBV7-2	CASSLPPGKNEQFF
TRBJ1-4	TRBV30	CASLGRGNEKLFF
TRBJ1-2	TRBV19	CASNPEGSGYNYGYTF
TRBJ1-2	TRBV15	CATSRVQGSHYGYTF
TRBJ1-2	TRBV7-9	CASSLGGGGAGGYTF
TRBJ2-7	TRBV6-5	CASSYSEGYEQYF
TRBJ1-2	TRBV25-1	CASSTGDRAYGYTF
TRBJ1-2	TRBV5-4	CASSLVAAGGYTF
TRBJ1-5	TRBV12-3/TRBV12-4	CASSLGIEPQHF
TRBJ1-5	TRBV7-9	CASSRGGGVHQPQHF
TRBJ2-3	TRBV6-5	CATRPPGADTQYF
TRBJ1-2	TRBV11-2	CASSLRPGQGTYGYTF
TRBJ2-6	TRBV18	CASSRTGQVSGANVLTF
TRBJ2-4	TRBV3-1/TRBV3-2	CASSSRRRGPGDIQYF
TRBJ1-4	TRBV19	CASSISGIREKLFF